Below, 14 T cell receptor beta chains from the same sample are listed, as sequenced in a study of blood T cell repertoires in COVID-19. Using immunoSEQ multiplex PCR, the repertoire was profiled, and TCRdb retains in-frame clones only, with some absent. In the table there are some 200,000 clones, roughly 80% of which are singletons. The sample consisted of PBMCs or T cells enriched from blood (not recorded which). The receptor source for this set is a woman aged 45-65 years who had been exposed to COVID-19.

This clone was observed a few times. This chain joins TRBV30 and TRBJ2-5; 11 nucleotides line up with TRBD2. J gave up 5 bases and V 3 bases, and 8 bases lay outside the gene matches. The germline V gene has CDR1 GTSNPN and CDR2 SVGIG (reference sequence). CDR3 length: 15 residues. The CDR3 spells CAWRPSGGRAETQYF. CDR3 nucleotide sequence: TGTGCCTGGAGGCCTAGCGGGGGGAGGGCGGAGACCCAGTACTTC.

V and J are TRBV7-9 and TRBJ2-1, with a tentative D call TRBD1 (6 bases). In germline, CDR1 is SEHNR, CDR2 FQNEAQ (reference sequence). Trimming removed 5 bases from V and 6 bases from J, with 14 bases in between. This CDR3 has 14 residues. In DNA, the CDR3 is TGTGCCAGCAGCCACTCGGACAGCGGCAATGAGCAGTTCTTC. It yields the protein CASSHSDSGNEQFF.

V usage is TRBV20-1 and J usage is TRBJ1-1; 10 nucleotides line up with TRBD1. This CDR3 is 11 amino acids long. Germline CDR1 reads DFQATT; CDR2 reads SNEGSKA (reference sequence). The V segment lost 6 bases and the J segment 10 bases; nucleotides outside the gene matches: 5. This CDR3 reads CSANDRGRAFF. The CDR3 nucleotides are TGCAGTGCCAATGACAGGGGGCGAGCTTTCTTT.

The rearrangement links TRBV28 to TRBJ1-1; 8 nucleotides match TRBD1. Trimming removed 5 bases from V and 4 bases from J; junction bases left unmatched: 6. The germline V gene has CDR1 MDHEN and CDR2 SYDVKM. CDR3 length equals 14 residues. This chain's CDR3 is CASSTTGVRTEAFF. The CDR3 DNA reads as TGTGCCAGCAGTACGACAGGGGTTCGCACTGAAGCTTTCTTT.

The V and J genes are TRBV5-6 and TRBJ1-3; a possible D gene is TRBD1 (6 bases). The CDR3 covers 16 residues. The V gene lost 4 bases and the J gene lost 0 bases, with 14 bases spanning the gap. The germline V gene encodes CDR1 SGHDT and CDR2 YYEEEE. The CDR3 here is CASSADRISSGNTIYF. CDR3 in DNA: TGTGCCAGCAGCGCCGACAGGATTAGCTCTGGAAACACCATATATTTT.

The chain employs TRBV30 and TRBJ1-5, with D perhaps TRBD1 (6 bases). CDR1 and CDR2 from the germline V gene are GTSNPN and SVGIG (reference sequence). CDR3 length: 13 residues. V was clipped by 0 bases and J by 7 bases, with 10 bases between them. The CDR3 loop reads CAWSVGGGQPQHF. The DNA of the CDR3 is TGTGCCTGGAGTGTTGGGGGCGGACAGCCCCAGCATTTT.

The chain carries TRBV2 and TRBJ2-2, with D possibly matching TRBD1 (5 bases). Germline V gene data show CDR1 as SNHLY and CDR2 as FYNNEI. This CDR3 spans 15 amino acids. V lost 4 bases, J lost 3 bases, and 12 bases lay in between. The CDR3 region has the DNA TGTGCCAGCAGTGGGACACGGCCAGACACCGGGGAGCTGTTTTTT. The encoded protein is CASSGTRPDTGELFF.

This clone showed up just once. The J gene is TRBJ1-2, the V gene TRBV9, with 10 bases matching TRBD1. This CDR3 spans 18 amino acids. The ends lost 4 bases at V and 3 bases at J; junction bases unmatched: 15. Germline V gene lookup returns CDR1 SGDLS and CDR2 YYNGEE. CDR3 DNA: TGTGCCAGCAGCCGCACTCCGGGACAGGGGATTGAGGACTATGGCTACACCTTC. Translated: CASSRTPGQGIEDYGYTF.

Only one count was recorded for this clone. The genes are TRBV25-1 and TRBJ2-2; TRBD1 matches at 9 bases. Germline CDR1 is MGHDK and CDR2 is SYGVNS. J was trimmed by 0 bases and V by 4 bases; bases with no gene match: 6. This CDR3 spans 17 amino acids. CDR3 in DNA: TGTGCCAGCAGTGGAACCCGACAGGGGGCGAACACCGGGGAGCTGTTTTTT. It specifies CASSGTRQGANTGELFF.

J is TRBJ1-3 and V is TRBV29-1; D is perhaps TRBD1 (6 bases). The CDR3 length is 12 residues. Germline V gene data show CDR1 as SQVTM and CDR2 as ANQGSEA. V lost 1 base to trimming and J lost 8 bases, with 9 bases between them. The CDR3 is CSVEGQDDTIYF. For the CDR3, the DNA is TGCAGCGTTGAAGGACAGGACGACACCATATATTTT.

This chain connects TRBV2 to TRBJ2-4; 8 nucleotides agree with TRBD2. CDR3 length: 14 residues. The germline gives CDR1 SNHLY, CDR2 FYNNEI. V shed 6 bases and J 1 base; nucleotides not matched to a gene: 2. As DNA, the CDR3 is TGTGCCAGCAGACCGGGGGGGGCCAAAAACATTCAGTACTTC. It codes for CASRPGGAKNIQYF.

This chain joins TRBV10-2 and TRBJ2-5; 7 positions match TRBD1. V lost 0 bases, J lost 3 bases, and 10 bases stayed unmatched. Germline V gene sequence: CDR1 WSHSY, CDR2 SAAADI. The CDR3 has 17 residues. The CDR3 here is CASSESRGTDVEETQYF. As DNA, the CDR3 is TGCGCCAGCAGTGAGTCAAGAGGGACAGACGTGGAAGAGACCCAGTACTTC.

V is TRBV15 and J is TRBJ1-1; D is perhaps TRBD1 (6 bases). V was pared by 3 bases and J by 4 bases, with 9 bases between. CDR1 and CDR2 (germline): LNHNV, YYDKDF (reference sequence). The CDR3 is made up of 13 amino acids. The CDR3 is CATSRGASTEAFF. Written as DNA, the CDR3 is TGTGCCACCAGCAGGGGGGCAAGCACTGAAGCTTTCTTT.

The rearrangement joins TRBV14 to TRBJ2-2; the match to TRBD2 covers 8 bases. CDR3 length: 18 amino acids. The V segment lost 0 bases and the J segment 1 base; nucleotides outside the gene matches: 7. Per germline, CDR1 SGHDN and CDR2 FVKESK. The CDR3 bases are TGTGCCAGCAGCCAAGATATAGGGCTAGCGGGGAACACCGGGGAGCTGTTTTTT. The encoded protein is CASSQDIGLAGNTGELFF. Using reference TRBV14 and TRBJ2-2 for the parts outside the CDR3, the full variable domain is EAGVTQFPSHSVIEKGQTVTLRCDPISGHDNLYWYRRVMGKEIKFLLHFVKESKQDESGMPNNRFLAERTGGTYSTLKVQPAELEDSGVYFCASSQDIGLAGNTGELFFGEGSRLTVL.